The rows below give T cell receptor beta chains drawn from one sample of a study of blood T cell repertoires in COVID-19. Clones were read by immunoSEQ multiplex PCR, and TCRdb kept only the in-frame ones, dropping some. The sample lists over 55,000 clones; about four fifths were seen once. The sequenced sample consisted of peripheral blood. Receptors originate from a woman aged 55-75 years with acute or convalescent COVID-19. The CDR3 runs from the conserved cysteine through the conserved F or W.

TRBV19	CASSPLQETNYGYTF
TRBV6-2/TRBV6-3	CASGLAGDNEQFF
TRBV4-3	CASSQEAQGVETQYF
TRBV5-8	CASSLRARVVPRAEAFF
TRBV11-3	CASSPGTGDKETQYF
TRBV6-2/TRBV6-3	CASRYYQGAGYTF
TRBV5-6	CASTRRALTNTGELFF
TRBV14	CASSQERGFDEQFF
TRBV6-5	CASSRNTAFPYEQYF
TRBV19	CASSVQSTGKETQYF
TRBV24-1	CATSESGTPLEQYF
TRBV30	CAWTRGIKTEAFF
TRBV6-5	CASTARGPSYEQYF
TRBV9	CASSAPSGGFETQYF
TRBV9	CASSVGGGGNTEAFF
TRBV5-1	CASSPSGTGREQYF
TRBV19	CALAAGGGQPQHF
TRBV2	CASSELAGGTDTQYF
TRBV21-1	CASSKPQGLPDEQYF
TRBV2	CASSAETNTEAFF
TRBV6-6	CASSYSREGNIQYF
TRBV7-2	CASSLDSYNSPLHF
TRBV4-2	CASSQDREGSDGYTF
TRBV5-1	CASSPDGVYEQYF
TRBV7-6	CASSPTGLGNTGELFF
TRBV9	CASSTSGGLETQYF
TRBV5-4	CASSWGQGGTGELFF
TRBV7-2	CASSNISGVETQYF
TRBV7-9	CAVREPGQGAGANVLTF
TRBV29-1	CSVEDPGSDTIYF
TRBV5-1	CASRLGLAGVISYEQYF
TRBV2	CASNRPNQPQHF
TRBV5-6	CASSLPRANYGYTF
TRBV4-2	CASSQEVKAGGPDTQYF
TRBV5-8	CASSLGQGGTNEKLFF
TRBV2	CASHEGQRGEKLFF
TRBV5-1	CASSLGDRGPFNQPQHF
TRBV7-2	CASSGGGFTRQNYGYTF
TRBV27	CASSPGTQPGNTIYF
TRBV15	CATSRDTDTGELFF
TRBV28	CASSPFLGGLPTEAFF
TRBV5-1	CASTSTSRGNTEAFF
TRBV5-1	CASSLVVGQGVQGGTDTQYF
TRBV6-1	CASSESSTGGNFEQYF